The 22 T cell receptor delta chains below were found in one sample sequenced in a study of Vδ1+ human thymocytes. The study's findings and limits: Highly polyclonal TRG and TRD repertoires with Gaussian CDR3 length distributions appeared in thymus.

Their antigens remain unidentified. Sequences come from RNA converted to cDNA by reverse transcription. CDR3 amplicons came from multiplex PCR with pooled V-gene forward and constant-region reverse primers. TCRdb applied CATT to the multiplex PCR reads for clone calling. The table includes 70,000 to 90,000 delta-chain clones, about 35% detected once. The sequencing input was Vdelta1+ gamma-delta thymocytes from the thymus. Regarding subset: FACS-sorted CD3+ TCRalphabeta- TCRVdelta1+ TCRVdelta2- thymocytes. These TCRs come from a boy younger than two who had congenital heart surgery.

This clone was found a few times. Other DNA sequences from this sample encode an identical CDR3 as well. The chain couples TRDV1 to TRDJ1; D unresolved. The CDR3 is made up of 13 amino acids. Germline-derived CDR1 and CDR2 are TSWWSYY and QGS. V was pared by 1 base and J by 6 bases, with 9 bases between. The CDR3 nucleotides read TGTGCTCTTGGGGAACCCCACTCTCATAAACTCATCTTT. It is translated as CALGEPHSHKLIF.

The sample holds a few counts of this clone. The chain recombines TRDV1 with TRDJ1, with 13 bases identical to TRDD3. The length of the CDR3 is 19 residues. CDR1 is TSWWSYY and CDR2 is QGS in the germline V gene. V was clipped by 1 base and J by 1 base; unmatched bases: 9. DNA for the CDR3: TGTGCTCTTGGGGAACCTTCCTACTGGGGGATACGCGTCACCGATAAACTCATCTTT. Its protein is CALGEPSYWGIRVTDKLIF.

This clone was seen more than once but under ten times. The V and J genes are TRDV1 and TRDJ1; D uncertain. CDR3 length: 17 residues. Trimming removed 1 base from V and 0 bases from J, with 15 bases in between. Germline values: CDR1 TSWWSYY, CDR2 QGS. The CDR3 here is CALGERPGPRHTDKLIF. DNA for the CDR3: TGTGCTCTTGGGGAACGCCCGGGTCCCCGTCACACCGATAAACTCATCTTT.

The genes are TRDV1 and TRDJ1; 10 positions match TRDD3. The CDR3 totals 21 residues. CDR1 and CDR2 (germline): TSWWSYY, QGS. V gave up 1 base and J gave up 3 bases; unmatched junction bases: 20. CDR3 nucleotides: TGTGCTCTTGGGGAACCGGGCCCTACGTGGCTGGGGGATAAGGTTGCCGATAAACTCATCTTT. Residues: CALGEPGPTWLGDKVADKLIF.

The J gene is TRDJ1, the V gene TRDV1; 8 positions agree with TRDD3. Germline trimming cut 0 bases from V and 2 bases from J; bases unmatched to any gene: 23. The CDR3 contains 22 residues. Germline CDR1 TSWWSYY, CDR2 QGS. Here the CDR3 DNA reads TGTGCTCTTGGGGAACTTACAGTACTGGGGGGACCTGCTCTACACCATACCGATAAACTCATCTTT. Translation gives CALGELTVLGGPALHHTDKLIF.

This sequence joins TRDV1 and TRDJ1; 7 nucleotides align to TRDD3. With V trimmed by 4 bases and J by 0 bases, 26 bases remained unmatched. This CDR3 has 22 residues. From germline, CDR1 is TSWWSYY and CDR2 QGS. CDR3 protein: CALGAIRQFPEDLGGDTDKLIF. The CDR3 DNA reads TGTGCTCTTGGGGCAATCCGCCAATTTCCCGAGGATCTGGGGGGGGACACCGATAAACTCATCTTT.

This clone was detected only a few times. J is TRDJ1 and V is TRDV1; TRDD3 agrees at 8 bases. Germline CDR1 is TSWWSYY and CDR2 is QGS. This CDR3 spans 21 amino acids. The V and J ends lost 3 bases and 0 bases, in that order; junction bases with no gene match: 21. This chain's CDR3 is CALGDNFPPGGPPSYTDKLIF. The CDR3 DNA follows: TGTGCTCTTGGGGATAACTTCCCGCCTGGGGGACCGCCTTCGTACACCGATAAACTCATCTTT.

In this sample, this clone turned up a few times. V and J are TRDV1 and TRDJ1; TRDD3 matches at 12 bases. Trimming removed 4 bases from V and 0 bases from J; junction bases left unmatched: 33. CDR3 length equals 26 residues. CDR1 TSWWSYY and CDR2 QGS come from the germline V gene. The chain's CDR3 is CALGAKPPLSETVLGDTGSYTDKLIF. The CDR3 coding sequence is TGTGCTCTTGGGGCCAAACCTCCACTTTCCGAAACAGTACTGGGGGATACCGGGTCCTACACCGATAAACTCATCTTT.

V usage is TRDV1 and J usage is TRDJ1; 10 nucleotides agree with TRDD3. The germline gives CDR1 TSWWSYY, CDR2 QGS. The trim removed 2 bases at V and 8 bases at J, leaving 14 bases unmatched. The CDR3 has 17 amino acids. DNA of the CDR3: TGTGCTCTTGGGGAAAGTATGTTACTGGGGGATTGGCACAAACTCATCTTT. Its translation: CALGESMLLGDWHKLIF.

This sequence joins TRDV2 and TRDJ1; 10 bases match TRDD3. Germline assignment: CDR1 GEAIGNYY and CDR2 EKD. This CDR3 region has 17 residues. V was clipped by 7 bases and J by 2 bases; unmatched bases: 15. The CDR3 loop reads CAWASRGGYASTDKLIF. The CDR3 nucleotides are TGTGCCTGGGCCTCCCGCGGGGGATACGCGTCGACCGATAAACTCATCTTT.

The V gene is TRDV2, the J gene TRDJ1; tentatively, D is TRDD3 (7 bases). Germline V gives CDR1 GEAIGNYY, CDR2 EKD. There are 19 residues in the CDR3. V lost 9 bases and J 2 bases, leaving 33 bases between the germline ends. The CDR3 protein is CARPPSLAGWGYETDKLIF. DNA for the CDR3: TGTGCCCGACCTCCTTCCCTAGCGGGATGGGGATATGAAACCGATAAACTCATCTTT.

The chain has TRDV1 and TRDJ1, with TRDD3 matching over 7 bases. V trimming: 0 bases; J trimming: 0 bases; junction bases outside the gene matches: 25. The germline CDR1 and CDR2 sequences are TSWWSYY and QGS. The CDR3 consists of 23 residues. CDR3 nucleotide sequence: TGTGCTCTTGGGGAACTGATCCACCCCTGGGGGCTCTACGATACGTCCTACACCGATAAACTCATCTTT. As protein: CALGELIHPWGLYDTSYTDKLIF.

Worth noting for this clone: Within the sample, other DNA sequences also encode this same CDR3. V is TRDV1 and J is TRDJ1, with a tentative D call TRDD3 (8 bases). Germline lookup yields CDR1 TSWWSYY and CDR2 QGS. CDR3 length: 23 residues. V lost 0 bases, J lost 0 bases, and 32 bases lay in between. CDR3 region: CALGELPFLPRWGMPHNTDKLIF. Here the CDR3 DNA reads TGTGCTCTTGGGGAACTCCCCTTTCTTCCTAGATGGGGGATGCCACACAACACCGATAAACTCATCTTT.

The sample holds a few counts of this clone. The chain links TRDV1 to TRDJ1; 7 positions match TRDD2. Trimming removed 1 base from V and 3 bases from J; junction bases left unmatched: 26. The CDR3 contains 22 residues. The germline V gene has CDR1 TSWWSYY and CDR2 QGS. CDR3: CALGERGFLLWYWTAKADKLIF. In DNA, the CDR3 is TGTGCTCTTGGGGAACGCGGTTTCCTACTGTGGTACTGGACGGCCAAGGCCGATAAACTCATCTTT.

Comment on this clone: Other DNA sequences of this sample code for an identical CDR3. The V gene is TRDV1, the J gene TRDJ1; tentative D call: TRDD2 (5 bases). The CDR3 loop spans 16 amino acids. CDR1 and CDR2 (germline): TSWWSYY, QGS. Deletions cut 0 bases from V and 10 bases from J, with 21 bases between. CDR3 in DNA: TGTGCTCTTGGGGAACTCCCCCCTCGCCTACCCCCGGGACTCATCTTT. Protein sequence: CALGELPPRLPPGLIF.

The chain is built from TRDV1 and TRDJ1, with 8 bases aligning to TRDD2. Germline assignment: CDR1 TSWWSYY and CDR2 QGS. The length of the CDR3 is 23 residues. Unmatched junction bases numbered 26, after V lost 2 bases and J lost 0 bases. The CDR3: CALGETAHFLRELRTPYTDKLIF. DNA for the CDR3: TGTGCTCTTGGGGAAACGGCCCACTTCCTACGGGAACTGAGGACCCCGTACACCGATAAACTCATCTTT.

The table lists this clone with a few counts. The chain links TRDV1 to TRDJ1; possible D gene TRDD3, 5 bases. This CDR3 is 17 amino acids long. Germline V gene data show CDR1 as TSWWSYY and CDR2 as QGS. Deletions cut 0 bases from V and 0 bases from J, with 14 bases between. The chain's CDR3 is CALGELDVWGYTDKLIF. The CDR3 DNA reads TGTGCTCTTGGGGAACTAGATGTTTGGGGTTACACCGATAAACTCATCTTT.

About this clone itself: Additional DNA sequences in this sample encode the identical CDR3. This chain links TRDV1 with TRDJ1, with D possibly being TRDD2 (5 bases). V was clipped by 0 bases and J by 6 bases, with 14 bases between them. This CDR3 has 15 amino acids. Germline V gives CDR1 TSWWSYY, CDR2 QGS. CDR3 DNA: TGTGCTCTTGGGGAACTATTCCCTTCGTTGAATAAACTCATCTTT. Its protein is CALGELFPSLNKLIF.

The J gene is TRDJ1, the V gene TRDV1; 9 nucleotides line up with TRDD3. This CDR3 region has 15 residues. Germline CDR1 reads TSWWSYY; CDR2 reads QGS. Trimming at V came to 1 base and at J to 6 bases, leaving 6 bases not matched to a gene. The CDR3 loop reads CALGEHVRGIHKLIF. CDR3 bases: TGTGCTCTTGGGGAACACGTGCGGGGGATACATAAACTCATCTTT.

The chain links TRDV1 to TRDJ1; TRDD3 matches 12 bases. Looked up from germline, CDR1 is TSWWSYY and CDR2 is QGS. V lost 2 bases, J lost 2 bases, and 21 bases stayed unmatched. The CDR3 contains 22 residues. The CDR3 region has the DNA TGTGCTCTTGGGGAAAGGGAGTCCCTACCTGGGGGATACGAATGGACGACCGATAAACTCATCTTT. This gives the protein CALGERESLPGGYEWTTDKLIF.

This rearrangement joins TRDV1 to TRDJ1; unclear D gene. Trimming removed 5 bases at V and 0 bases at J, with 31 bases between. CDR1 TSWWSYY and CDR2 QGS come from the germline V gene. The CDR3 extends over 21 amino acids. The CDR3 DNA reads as TGTGCTCTTGGGCACGGGTGCTGTGGGACCCGCATTTTCCCCCACACCGATAAACTCATCTTT. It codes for CALGHGCCGTRIFPHTDKLIF.

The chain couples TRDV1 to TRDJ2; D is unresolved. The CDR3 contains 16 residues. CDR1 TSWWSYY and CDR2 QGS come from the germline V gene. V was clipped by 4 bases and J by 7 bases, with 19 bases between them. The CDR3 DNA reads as TGTGCTCTTGGGGTCGCTGTAATTCCCGAAGGAGCACAACTCTTCTTT. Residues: CALGVAVIPEGAQLFF.